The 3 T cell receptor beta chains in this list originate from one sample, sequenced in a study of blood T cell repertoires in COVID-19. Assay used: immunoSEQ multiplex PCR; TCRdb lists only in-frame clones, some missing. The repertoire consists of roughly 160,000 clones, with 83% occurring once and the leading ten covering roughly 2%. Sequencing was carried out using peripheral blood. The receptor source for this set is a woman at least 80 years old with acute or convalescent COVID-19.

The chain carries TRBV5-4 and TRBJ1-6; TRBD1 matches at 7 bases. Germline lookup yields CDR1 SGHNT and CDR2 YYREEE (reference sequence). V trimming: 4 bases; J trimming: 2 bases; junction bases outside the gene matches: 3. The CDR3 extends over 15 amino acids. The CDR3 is CASSIGGTYNSPLHF. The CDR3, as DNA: TGTGCCAGCAGCATAGGGGGCACCTATAATTCACCCCTCCACTTT. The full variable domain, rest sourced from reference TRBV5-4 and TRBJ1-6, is ETGVTQSPTHLIKTRGQQVTLRCSSQSGHNTVSWYQQALGQGPQFIFQYYREEENGRGNFPPRFSGLQFPNYSSELNVNALELDDSALYLCASSIGGTYNSPLHFGNGTRLTVT.

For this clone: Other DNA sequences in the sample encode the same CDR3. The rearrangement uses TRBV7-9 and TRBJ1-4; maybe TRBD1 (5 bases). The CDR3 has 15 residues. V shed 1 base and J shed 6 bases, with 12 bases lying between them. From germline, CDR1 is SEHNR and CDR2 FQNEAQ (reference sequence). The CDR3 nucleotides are TGTGCCAGCAGCTTAGTGGGTCAGGGCGATGAAAAACTGTTTTTT. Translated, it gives CASSLVGQGDEKLFF.

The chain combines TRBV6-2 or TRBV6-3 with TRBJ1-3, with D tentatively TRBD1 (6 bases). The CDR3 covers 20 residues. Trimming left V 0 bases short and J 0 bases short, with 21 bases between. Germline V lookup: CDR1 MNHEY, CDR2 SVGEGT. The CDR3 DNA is TGTGCCAGCAGTTACTCTACAGGGACGCCTGTACGAAGCTCTGGAAACACCATATATTTT. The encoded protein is CASSYSTGTPVRSSGNTIYF.